A single sample gave rise to the 2 T cell receptor beta chains below, sequenced in a study of cytomegalovirus exposure and HLA in healthy donors. The PCR had 60 Vbeta and 13 Jbeta primers. TCRdb's copy holds only in-frame clones and misses some; the assay was immunoSEQ multiplex PCR. The table lists some 100,000 clones, 70% to 80% of them singletons. Sequenced input: PBMCs. All receptors come from a female donor in good health and CMV-seronegative.

The V gene is TRBV10-2, the J gene TRBJ2-4, with a possible D match to TRBD1 (5 bases). CDR1 WSHSY and CDR2 SAAADI come from the germline V gene. The CDR3 has 15 amino acids. V lost 0 bases to trimming and J lost 0 bases, with 6 bases between them. Here the CDR3 DNA reads TGCGCCAGCAGTGAGTCGACAGTAGCCAAAAACATTCAGTACTTC. The encoded protein is CASSESTVAKNIQYF.

The chain carries TRBV6-1 and TRBJ2-6, with D perhaps TRBD1 (6 bases). Trimming pared 0 bases from V and 0 bases from J, leaving 15 bases between. The germline V gene encodes CDR1 MNHNS and CDR2 SASEGT. This CDR3 spans 19 amino acids. The CDR3 region is CASSEAEKGHYSGANVLTF. The CDR3 nucleotides read TGTGCCAGCAGTGAAGCGGAGAAGGGACATTACTCTGGGGCCAACGTCCTGACTTTC.